The 28 T cell receptor beta chains reported below all come from one sample, sequenced in a study of blood T cells in healthy people across ages. The second PCR ran about 6 to 12 cycles with a sample-barcoded 5' primer and J-beta primers. MiXCR, applied by TCRdb to the 5' RACE reads, yields one record per CDR3 protein. The sample carries 850,000 to 1,300,000 distinct CDR3 sequences, around 43% recorded once. What was sequenced was blood. The source of these receptors is a woman aged 55-70 years in good health.

The chain employs TRBV5-1 and TRBJ1-4; D ambiguous. Trimming took 4 bases from V and 0 from J, leaving 13 bases between them. The CDR3 has 16 amino acids. Germline V gene lookup returns CDR1 SGHRS and CDR2 YFSETQ. Here the CDR3 DNA reads TGCGCCAGCAGCATCGAGGCGTCTGCAACTAATGAAAAACTGTTTTTT. Protein product: CASSIEASATNEKLFF.

This clonotype has a handful of counts. The CDR3 DNA sequence: TGTGCCAGCAGCTTTGGGGATACTAGCGGGGGGGTCGATGAGCAGTTCTTC. Its translation is CASSFGDTSGGVDEQFF. V is TRBV7-6 and J is TRBJ2-1; 13 bases are shared with TRBD2. This CDR3 spans 17 amino acids. V shed 3 bases, J shed 8 bases, and the junction held 10 bases outside the gene matches. CDR1 and CDR2 (germline): SGHVS, FNYEAQ.

This clonotype was seen a few times. The chain joins TRBV7-7 to TRBJ2-5; D is possibly TRBD1 or TRBD2 (5 bases each). Looked up from germline, CDR1 is SSHAT and CDR2 is FNYEAQ (reference sequence). With 5 bases removed from V and 1 base from J, the gap between germline ends came to 14 bases. The CDR3 contains 15 residues. The CDR3 is CASSPGTTPQETQYF. The CDR3 DNA sequence: TGTGCCAGCAGCCCCGGGACCACACCCCAAGAGACCCAGTACTTC.

This clonotype was seen a few times. The V gene is TRBV28, the J gene TRBJ2-3, with TRBD1 matching 9 bases. The junction had 6 bases not matched to a gene; V was cut back by 6 bases and J by 11 bases. The germline V gene encodes CDR1 MDHEN and CDR2 SYDVKM. There are 12 residues in the CDR3. The CDR3 DNA reads TGTGCCAGCAGACAGGGGACAGGGAGGCAGTATTTT. Protein sequence: CASRQGTGRQYF.

The chain employs TRBV20-1 and TRBJ2-1; tentative D call: TRBD2 (5 bases). Trimming removed 6 bases from V and 4 bases from J, with 19 bases in between. Germline CDR1 and CDR2: DFQATT and SNEGSKA (reference sequence). This CDR3 has 15 residues. CDR3 protein: CSACPEAEIYNEQFF. The CDR3 DNA reads as TGCAGTGCCTGCCCGGAAGCGGAGATTTACAATGAGCAGTTCTTC.

In this sample, this clonotype turned up a few times. This chain connects TRBV7-9 to TRBJ1-6; 7 nucleotides line up with TRBD1. CDR1 and CDR2 from the germline V gene are SEHNR and FQNEAQ (reference sequence). After removal of 1 base from V and 6 bases from J, the junction contained 3 bases not matched to a gene. CDR3 size: 15 residues. The CDR3 spells CASSLVGGPNSPLHF. CDR3 in DNA: TGTGCCAGCAGCTTAGTAGGGGGCCCTAATTCACCCCTCCACTTT.

V gene TRBV7-9 combines with J gene TRBJ1-1, with 9 nucleotides matching TRBD1. CDR1 and CDR2 (germline): SEHNR, FQNEAQ (reference sequence). The CDR3 sequence is 16 residues long. V shed 1 base and J 0 bases; nucleotides not matched to a gene: 3. The CDR3 protein is CASSLEGDRVNTEAFF. CDR3 bases: TGTGCCAGCAGCTTAGAAGGGGACAGGGTGAACACTGAAGCTTTCTTT.

The chain has TRBV5-6 and TRBJ2-3; D remains unclear. Germline V gene sequence: CDR1 SGHDT, CDR2 YYEEEE. The CDR3 sequence is 17 residues long. Trimming removed 4 bases from V and 0 bases from J, with 18 bases in between. This chain's CDR3 is CASSGSAPTPSTDTQYF. CDR3 DNA: TGTGCCAGCAGCGGCAGCGCTCCCACTCCTAGCACAGATACGCAGTATTTT. The full variable domain, rest sourced from reference TRBV5-6 and TRBJ2-3, is DAGVTQSPTHLIKTRGQQVTLRCSPKSGHDTVSWYQQALGQGPQFIFQYYEEEERQRGNFPDRFSGHQFPNYSSELNVNALLLGDSALYLCASSGSAPTPSTDTQYFGPGTRLTVL.

The V gene is TRBV7-9, the J gene TRBJ2-7, with a weak D call TRBD2 (6 bases). The length of the CDR3 is 18 residues. Germline CDR1 and CDR2: SEHNR and FQNEAQ (reference sequence). V was trimmed by 0 bases and J by 4 bases, leaving 22 bases between them. CDR3 protein: CASSLAASVSALWYEQYF. The CDR3 bases are TGTGCCAGCAGCTTAGCGGCTAGCGTATCGGCCTTGTGGTACGAGCAGTACTTC.

This clonotype was recorded a few times. The chain couples TRBV3-1 to TRBJ2-5; no firm D call. V dropped 1 base and J dropped 3 bases, with 9 bases sitting between them. Germline loops: CDR1 LGHDT, CDR2 YNNKEL (reference sequence). The CDR3 extends over 14 amino acids. The CDR3 is CASSQAGTEETQYF. The CDR3 nucleotides are TGTGCCAGCAGCCAAGCGGGTACAGAAGAGACCCAGTACTTC.

This clonotype was counted only a few times. The chain employs TRBV20-1 and TRBJ2-1, with 11 bases fitting TRBD2. The CDR3 length is 15 residues. In germline, CDR1 is DFQATT, CDR2 SNEGSKA (reference sequence). Unmatched junction bases numbered 6, after V lost 1 base and J lost 7 bases. The chain's CDR3 is CSARGLAGSRNEQFF. CDR3 in DNA: TGCAGTGCTAGAGGACTAGCGGGAAGCCGTAATGAGCAGTTCTTC.

This clonotype was counted at least ten times. This sequence may be a read error, since a much larger clone differs from it by one base. The chain uses TRBV5-1 and TRBJ2-7; 9 bases match TRBD2. Germline loops: CDR1 SGHRS, CDR2 YFSETQ. V lost 3 bases and J lost 0; bases outside the gene matches: 4. This CDR3 has 15 residues. CDR3: CASSWGSGSSYEQYF. As DNA, the CDR3 is TGCGCCAGCAGCTGGGGTAGCGGGAGCTCCTACGAGCAGTACTTC. The entire variable domain, with the rest obtained from reference TRBV5-1 and TRBJ2-7, is as follows: KAGVTQTPRYLIKTRGQQVTLSCSPISGHRSVSWYQQTPGQGLQFLFEYFSETQRNKGNFPGRFSGRQFSNSRSEMNVSTLELGDSALYLCASSWGSGSSYEQYFGPGTRLTVT.

This clonotype was seen only a few times. The chain joins TRBV4-1 to TRBJ2-3; no clear D. Per germline, CDR1 MGHRA and CDR2 YSYEKL. Between the trimmed V and J ends, which lost 5 bases and 6 bases, there was a span of 12 bases. The CDR3 has 13 amino acids. The CDR3 loop is CASSITLWDTQYF. Written as DNA, the CDR3 is TGCGCCAGCAGCATCACCCTTTGGGATACGCAGTATTTT.

This chain uses TRBV5-1 with TRBJ2-1; 9 positions agree with TRBD1. Germline CDR1 is SGHRS and CDR2 is YFSETQ. This CDR3 has 16 residues. V was clipped by 0 bases and J by 8 bases; unmatched bases: 9. CDR3 in DNA: TGCGCCAGCAGCTTGGCCCCGGGACAGGGATTTGATGAGCAGTTCTTC. Translating gives CASSLAPGQGFDEQFF.

This clonotype was recorded a few times. V is TRBV20-1 and J is TRBJ2-7; D gene unclear. The assigned J gene may be wrong: the sequence end matches TRBJ2-5 better. From germline, CDR1 is DFQATT and CDR2 SNEGSKA (reference sequence). There are 13 residues in the CDR3. CDR3 protein: CSARDVQVETQYF. DNA of the CDR3: TGCAGTGCTAGGGACGTCCAGGTGGAGACCCAGTACTTC.

This clonotype was seen more than once but under ten times. The chain joins TRBV27 to TRBJ2-7, with D perhaps matching TRBD2 (5 bases). CDR1 is MNHEY, CDR2 SMNVEV, per germline (reference sequence). The CDR3 is 14 amino acids. Trimming took off 2 bases at V and 2 bases at J, with 10 bases between the two ends. In DNA, the CDR3 is TGTGCCAGCAGTTTACGGGGAAAGACCTACGAGCAGTACTTC. As protein: CASSLRGKTYEQYF.

This clonotype was found many times. The chain combines TRBV7-2 with TRBJ2-7, with 11 nucleotides matching TRBD2. V shed 5 bases and J 0 bases; nucleotides not matched to a gene: 3. The CDR3 has 15 amino acids. Germline V gene data show CDR1 as SGHTA and CDR2 as FQGNSA. The DNA of the CDR3 is TGTGCCAGCAGCCGGGGACTAGCGGTCTCCTACGAGCAGTACTTC. Translated, it gives CASSRGLAVSYEQYF.

This clonotype was counted a few times. V is TRBV6-6 and J is TRBJ2-5, with D possibly being TRBD2 (6 bases). The germline V gene encodes CDR1 MNHNY and CDR2 SVGAGI (reference sequence). V lost 5 bases, J lost 0 bases, and 16 bases lay in between. The CDR3 consists of 16 residues. The CDR3 DNA is TGTGCCAGCAGTCCACAAGCGGGCCTGTACCAAGAGACCCAGTACTTC. Translating it yields CASSPQAGLYQETQYF.

This clonotype has a single count. The chain is built from TRBV6-5 and TRBJ2-7; 8 nucleotides agree with TRBD1. Losses at the gene ends were 6 bases for V and 5 bases for J; bases not matched to a gene: 15. Germline values: CDR1 MNHEY, CDR2 SVGAGI. CDR3 length equals 16 residues. The CDR3 region has the DNA TGTGCCAGCAGCCTTACGCGCCTAGACAGGGGCCACGAGCAGTACTTC. Amino acids: CASSLTRLDRGHEQYF.

The chain joins TRBV15 to TRBJ2-7, with TRBD2 matching 10 bases. CDR1 is LNHNV, CDR2 YYDKDF, per germline (reference sequence). This CDR3 is built from 15 residues. Losses at the gene ends were 8 bases for V and 0 bases for J; bases not matched to a gene: 7. CDR3 DNA: TGTGCCACCGGGGATGGACTAGCGGACTCCTACGAGCAGTACTTC. Protein: CATGDGLADSYEQYF.

The chain recombines TRBV15 with TRBJ1-4, with D maybe TRBD1 (6 bases). The V gene's germline CDR1 is LNHNV and CDR2 YYDKDF (reference sequence). V lost 0 bases to trimming and J lost 8 bases, with 13 bases between them. The length of the CDR3 is 15 residues. The CDR3 nucleotides are TGTGCCACCAGCAGAGAGAGGGCAGGGGTAGAAAAACTGTTTTTT. This gives the protein CATSRERAGVEKLFF.

In its sample, this clonotype was seen a few times. The genes are TRBV12-3 or TRBV12-4 and TRBJ1-2; tentative D call: TRBD1 (5 bases). Trimming stripped 3 bases from V and 8 bases from J, with 10 bases between. The CDR3 contains 12 residues. The CDR3 here is CASSFGGTGYTF. In DNA form, the CDR3 reads TGTGCCAGCAGTTTTGGGGGAACCGGCTACACCTTC.

This clonotype was found a few times. The rearrangement uses TRBV12-3 or TRBV12-4 and TRBJ2-7; the match to TRBD2 covers 10 bases. The CDR3 totals 16 residues. V lost 2 bases to trimming and J lost 0 bases; unmatched junction nucleotides: 4. Here the CDR3 DNA reads TGTGCCAGCAGTTTACGAGCGGGAGGGTTCTCCTACGAGCAGTACTTC. Amino acid sequence: CASSLRAGGFSYEQYF.

This chain connects TRBV4-2 to TRBJ1-1; 7 bases are a match to TRBD1. CDR1 and CDR2 (germline): LGHNA, YNFKEQ. The ends lost 2 bases at V and 8 bases at J; junction bases unmatched: 8. The CDR3 sequence is 14 residues long. CDR3 coding DNA: TGTGCCAGCAGCCAACCCGAGACAGGGACGGAAGCTTTCTTT. It translates to CASSQPETGTEAFF.

The V and J genes are TRBV2 and TRBJ2-1; maybe TRBD2 (5 bases). The germline V gene encodes CDR1 SNHLY and CDR2 FYNNEI. The CDR3 runs to 13 residues. Deletions cut 4 bases from V and 9 bases from J, with 13 bases between. The CDR3 reads CASSGRASGEQFF. The CDR3 nucleotides read TGTGCCAGCAGTGGGCGGGCCAGCGGTGAGCAGTTCTTC.

The chain combines TRBV15 with TRBJ2-7, with D unclear. V lost 6 bases, J lost 1 base, and 13 bases lay in between. The CDR3 loop spans 14 amino acids. CDR1 is LNHNV, CDR2 YYDKDF, per germline (reference sequence). Here the CDR3 reads CATSSRALSYEQYF. The CDR3 DNA is TGTGCCACCAGTAGCCGGGCTCTATCCTACGAGCAGTACTTC.

The gene calls are TRBV7-7 and TRBJ2-1, with D unclear. CDR1 and CDR2 from the germline V gene are SSHAT and FNYEAQ (reference sequence). Trimming removed 5 bases at V and 9 bases at J, with 20 bases between. This CDR3 is 15 amino acids long. The CDR3 region has the DNA TGTGCCAGCAGCCCCCCCGGCCCTAGGGTGGGTGAGCAGTTCTTC. It translates to CASSPPGPRVGEQFF.

A note on this clonotype: Mismatch with germline at one junction end may stem from a read error. V is TRBV6-5 and J is TRBJ1-2, with D uncertain. This CDR3 region has 14 residues. CDR1 is MNHEY, CDR2 SVGAGI, per germline. CDR3 loop: CASRYSTGSYGYTF. The CDR3 bases are TGTGCCAGCAGATACTCGACCGGTAGCTATGGCTACACCTTC.